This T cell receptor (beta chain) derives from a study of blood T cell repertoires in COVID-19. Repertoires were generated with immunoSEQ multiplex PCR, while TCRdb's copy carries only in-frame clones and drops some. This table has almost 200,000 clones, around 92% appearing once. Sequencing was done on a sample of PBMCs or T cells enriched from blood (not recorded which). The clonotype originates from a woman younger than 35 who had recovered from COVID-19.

The CDR3, as DNA: TGTGCCAGCAGCTTAGGAAGGACTAGCGGGGGGAGTGTTACGCAGTATTTT. Translated, it gives CASSLGRTSGGSVTQYF. The V gene is TRBV13, the J gene TRBJ2-3; 14 bases are a match to TRBD2. Germline assignment: CDR1 PRHDT and CDR2 FYEKMQ (reference sequence). V dropped 0 bases and J dropped 8; count of bases not matched to a gene: 7. The CDR3 extends over 17 amino acids.